These T cell receptor beta chains were read from a single sample in a study of shared T cell receptors in the human thymus. The repertoire was sequenced with immunoSEQ multiplex PCR; TCRdb's copy has only in-frame clones and lacks some. The sample includes some 700,000 clones, 85% to 90% of them seen just once. These data are also associated with another study on human thymus T cells.

Sequencing was carried out using thymocytes. These receptors came from a boy under three years old with a congenital heart defect. Both conserved end residues are part of each CDR3. The order of the fields is V gene, clone size, D gene, J gene, CDR3 DNA, CDR3 protein. A D gene is named only where the DNA matches it firmly. Clone size appears in some rows only: once, few, many, or a class for an expanded clone.

>TRBV4-2|.|.|TRBJ1-2
TGTGCCAGCAGCCAAGATTGGCATGGCTACACCTTC
CASSQDWHGYTF
>TRBV23-1|.|.|TRBJ2-7
TGCGCCAGCAGTCCCCACTACGAGCAGTACTTC
CASSPHYEQYF
>TRBV23-1|once|.|TRBJ1-2
TGCGCCAGCAGTCCCCTTGACAGACCTCCTGGCTATGGCTACACCTTC
CASSPLDRPPGYGYTF
>TRBV29-1|.|TRBD2|TRBJ2-3
TGCAGCGTTTGGCCCAATGGACTAGCGGGAGACACAGATACGCAGTATTTT
CSVWPNGLAGDTDTQYF
>TRBV11-2|.|TRBD2|TRBJ2-1
TGTGCCAGCAGCTTAGCCCTCTTGCGGGAGAAACTCTACAATGAGCAGTTCTTC
CASSLALLREKLYNEQFF
>TRBV11-2|.|TRBD2|TRBJ2-7
TGTGCCAGCGGACTAGCGGGAGGAAGCGAGCAGTACTTC
CASGLAGGSEQYF
>TRBV7-6|.|.|TRBJ2-2
TGTGCCAGCAGCTTCCCTCAAGCGGACGGCAACACCGGGGAGCTGTTTTTT
CASSFPQADGNTGELFF
>TRBV28|.|TRBD2|TRBJ2-7
TGTGCCAGCAGGACTAGCGGCCCCCCCGAGCAGTACTTC
CASRTSGPPEQYF
>TRBV12-5|.|TRBD1|TRBJ1-5
TGTGCTAGTGGTTCGACGGGACAGGGGGCTCAATATAGCAATCAGCCCCAGCATTTT
CASGSTGQGAQYSNQPQHF
>TRBV5-8|.|TRBD1|TRBJ1-5
TGTGCCAGCAGCTTGGGACAGGGCGACAATCAGCCCCAGCATTTT
CASSLGQGDNQPQHF
>TRBV6-5|.|TRBD1|TRBJ2-1
TGTGCCAGCGGGCATCGGGACAGGACACACAATGAGCAGTTCTTC
CASGHRDRTHNEQFF
>TRBV19|.|TRBD1|TRBJ2-7
TGTGCCAGTAGTACCCTCTCGGGACAGGCCCCGTCTTACGAGCAGTACTTC
CASSTLSGQAPSYEQYF
>TRBV9|.|TRBD2|TRBJ2-3
TGTGCCAGCAGCCCCGGGATAGCGGGAGTGGCAGATACGCAGTATTTT
CASSPGIAGVADTQYF
>TRBV4-3|.|.|TRBJ2-7
TGCGCCAGCAGCCAAGATTCCACTAGCAGCCACTACGAGCAGTACTTC
CASSQDSTSSHYEQYF
>TRBV29-1|.|.|TRBJ2-3
TGCAGCGTGCCCCGGGGGACAGATACGCAGTATTTT
CSVPRGTDTQYF
>TRBV7-9|.|.|TRBJ1-1
TGTGCCAGCAGCTTCAAATCCACAGGAATGAACACTGAAGCTTTCTTT
CASSFKSTGMNTEAFF
>TRBV9|.|TRBD1|TRBJ1-2
TGTGCCAGCAGCGACGGGACAGCCGTTGGCTACACCTTC
CASSDGTAVGYTF
>TRBV2|.|TRBD1|TRBJ1-2
TGTGCCAGCAGTGAATCTTGTTGGGACAGGTTAGGGGGCTACACCTTC
CASSESCWDRLGGYTF
>TRBV27|.|.|TRBJ2-7
TGTGCCAGCAGTTCACCCTGGACAAAAGAAGGGTACGAGCAGTACTTC
CASSSPWTKEGYEQYF
>TRBV4-3|.|.|TRBJ2-7
TGCGCCAGCAGCGTCGTCGGAGGGCACTACGAGCAGTACTTC
CASSVVGGHYEQYF
>TRBV4-2|.|.|TRBJ2-1
TGTGCCAGCAGCCAAGGGGTGACTAGAACCTACAATGAGCAGTTCTTC
CASSQGVTRTYNEQFF
>TRBV14|.|TRBD1|TRBJ1-2
TGTGCCAGCAGCCAAGATACATATTCGACAGGGGGAGATGGCTACACCTTC
CASSQDTYSTGGDGYTF
>TRBV4-3|.|.|TRBJ2-7
TGCGCCAGCAGCCGAGTCGCGGGACTGGATTCCTACGAGCAGTACTTC
CASSRVAGLDSYEQYF
>TRBV9|.|TRBD1|TRBJ2-6
TGTGCCAGCAGCGGACATCAAGACAGGGCCGACAACGTCCTGACTTTC
CASSGHQDRADNVLTF
>TRBV9|once|.|TRBJ1-4
TGTGCCAGCAGCGTAGGAGAGGGTACTAATGAAAAACTGTTTTTT
CASSVGEGTNEKLFF
>TRBV15|.|TRBD2|TRBJ2-3
TGTGCCACCAGCAGAGGCTATTTGACTAGCGGGAGGACAGATACGCAGTATTTT
CATSRGYLTSGRTDTQYF
>TRBV30|.|TRBD1|TRBJ1-5
TGTGCCTGGAGTCTTCCGGTCTCCGGGACAGGGGGCGGTCAGCCCCAGCATTTT
CAWSLPVSGTGGGQPQHF
>TRBV27|.|TRBD1|TRBJ1-1
TGTGCCAGCATCGACAGGGTCTACACTGAAGCTTTCTTT
CASIDRVYTEAFF
>TRBV6-5|.|TRBD1|TRBJ1-1
TGTGCCAGCAGTCGACAGGGTCGCACTGAAGCTTTCTTT
CASSRQGRTEAFF
>TRBV4-1|.|TRBD1|TRBJ1-4
TGCGCCAGCAGCCAAAAGGGGGCATCTGGGGAAAAACTGTTTTTT
CASSQKGASGEKLFF
>TRBV6-5|.|.|TRBJ2-5
TGTGCCAGCAGTCCCCTCCGGGTCCAAGAGACCCAGTACTTC
CASSPLRVQETQYF
>TRBV27|few|TRBD1|TRBJ2-1
TGTGCCAGCAGTCCCCGGGACAGGGCCCATGAGCAGTTCTTC
CASSPRDRAHEQFF
>TRBV5-4|.|TRBD2|TRBJ2-3
TGTGCCAGCAGCGCCCCGACTAGCGGGCCATACACAGATACGCAGTATTTT
CASSAPTSGPYTDTQYF
>TRBV11-1|.|.|TRBJ2-1
TGTGCCAGCAGCCCCTGGAGGGGGGGCAATGAGCAGTTCTTC
CASSPWRGGNEQFF
>TRBV19|once|.|TRBJ2-7
TGTGCCAGTAGTATAGATGGGCGAAGGGACACCGGATTCTACGAGCAGTACTTC
CASSIDGRRDTGFYEQYF
>TRBV5-4|.|TRBD2|TRBJ2-3
TGTGCCAGCAGCTCGGCCCCGTTAAGACTAGCGGCTAGCACAGATACGCAGTATTTT
CASSSAPLRLAASTDTQYF
>TRBV12-5|.|.|TRBJ1-5
TGTGCTAGTGGTTGGCCGGGGGGACTCGCGGGGAATCAGCCCCAGCATTTT
CASGWPGGLAGNQPQHF
>TRBV15|.|.|TRBJ1-5
TGTGCCACCAGCAGGTTTCGGCAGCCCCAGCATTTT
CATSRFRQPQHF
>TRBV14|.|TRBD2|TRBJ2-1
TGTGCCAGCAGCCACTCCTGGGCGGGAGGTGAGCAGTTCTTC
CASSHSWAGGEQFF
>TRBV9|.|.|TRBJ2-5
TGTGCCAGCAGCCCAATAAGAGCCCAGTACTTC
CASSPIRAQYF
>TRBV11-2|.|.|TRBJ1-1
TGTGCCAGCAGCTTAGGGGAGGGGGAAGACACTGAAGCTTTCTTT
CASSLGEGEDTEAFF
>TRBV19|few|.|TRBJ1-3
TGTGCCAGTAGTGTGACAGGAGGAAACACCATATATTTT
CASSVTGGNTIYF
>TRBV10-3|few|TRBD1|TRBJ1-2
TGTGCCACTTTTCCGGACAGGGGAGGCGATGGCTACACCTTC
CATFPDRGGDGYTF
>TRBV27|.|TRBD2|TRBJ2-7
TGTGCCAGCAGTCTGATCCGGACTAGCGGTCTTTACGAGCAGTACTTC
CASSLIRTSGLYEQYF
>TRBV4-3|.|TRBD2|TRBJ2-1
TGCGCCAGCAGCCAAGTCGGACTAGAATACAACAATGAGCAGTTCTTC
CASSQVGLEYNNEQFF
>TRBV30|.|TRBD1|TRBJ1-2
TGTGCCTGGACCCACGGACAGGGAGGCTACACCTTC
CAWTHGQGGYTF
>TRBV5-1|.|TRBD1|TRBJ2-5
TGCGCCAGCAGCCCTACAGGGGAAAGGTACCAAGAGACCCAGTACTTC
CASSPTGERYQETQYF
>TRBV29-1|.|.|TRBJ2-5
TGCAGCGTTGAAGAGTCGGCTAGAGCGTACAAGTACTTC
CSVEESARAYKYF
>TRBV30|once|.|TRBJ1-5
TGTGCCTGGAGCGGTGACAGGTTCAATCAGCCCCAGCATTTT
CAWSGDRFNQPQHF